The T cell receptor (beta chain) under discussion was sequenced for a study of blood T cell repertoires in COVID-19. Turning to the study itself: PBMCs, B-cell-depleted T cells, or T cells provided the cDNA or gDNA that made up the material.

How the authors handled the data: Estimated nucleated cell counts came from reference gene primer amplification. Clones were sequenced by immunoSEQ multiplex PCR, and TCRdb holds only the in-frame ones, with some missing. That table gives V, J and clone size, and the DNA gave D and trimming. The sample comprises 56,000 or so clones, roughly 88% of which are singletons, and around 18% rests with the top ten. The CDR3 runs to 15 residues. The germline CDR1 and CDR2 sequences are MNHEY and SMNVEV (reference sequence). The J segment lost 0 bases and the V segment lost 5 bases, leaving 5 bases of the junction unmatched.

V gene TRBV27 combines with J gene TRBJ2-3; 7 bases fit TRBD2. The TCR originated in a woman older than 75 with active COVID-19. Sequenced sample: peripheral blood. The chain's CDR3 is CASSTGLVSTDTQYF. For the CDR3, the DNA is TGTGCCAGCAGTACTGGACTAGTTAGCACAGATACGCAGTATTTT.